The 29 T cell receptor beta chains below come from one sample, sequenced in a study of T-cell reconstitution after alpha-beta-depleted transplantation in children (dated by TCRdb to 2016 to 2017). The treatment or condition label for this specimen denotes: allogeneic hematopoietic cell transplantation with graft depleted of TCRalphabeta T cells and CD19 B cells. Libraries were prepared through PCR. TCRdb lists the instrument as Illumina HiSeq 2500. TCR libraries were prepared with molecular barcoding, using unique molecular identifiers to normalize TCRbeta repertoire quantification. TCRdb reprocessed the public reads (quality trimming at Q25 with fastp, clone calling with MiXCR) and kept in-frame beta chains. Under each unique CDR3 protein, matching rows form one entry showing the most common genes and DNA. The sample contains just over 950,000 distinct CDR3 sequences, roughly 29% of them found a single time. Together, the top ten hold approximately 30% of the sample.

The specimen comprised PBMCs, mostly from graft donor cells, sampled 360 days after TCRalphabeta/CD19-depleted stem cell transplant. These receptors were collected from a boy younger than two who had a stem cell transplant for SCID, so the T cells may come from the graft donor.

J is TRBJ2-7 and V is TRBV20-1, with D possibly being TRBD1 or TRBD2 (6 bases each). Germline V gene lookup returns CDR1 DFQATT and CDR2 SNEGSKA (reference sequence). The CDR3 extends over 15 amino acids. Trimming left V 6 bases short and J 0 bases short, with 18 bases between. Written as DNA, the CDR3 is TGCAGTGCAGGGGGAGGATCCGGGCTCTCCTACGAGCAGTACTTC. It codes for CSAGGGSGLSYEQYF.

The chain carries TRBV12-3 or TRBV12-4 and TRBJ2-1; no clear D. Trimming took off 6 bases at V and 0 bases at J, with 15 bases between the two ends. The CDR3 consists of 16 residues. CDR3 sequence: CASSPQTSNSYNEQFF. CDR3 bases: TGTGCCAGCAGCCCACAGACTTCTAACTCCTACAATGAGCAGTTCTTC.

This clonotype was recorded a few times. This CDR3 reads CASSLGPGGAFSGANVLTF. CDR3 sequence (DNA): TGTGCCAGCAGTTTAGGCCCCGGGGGCGCCTTCTCTGGGGCCAACGTCCTGACTTTC. This rearrangement joins TRBV12-3 or TRBV12-4 to TRBJ2-6, with D possibly being TRBD1 or TRBD2 (6 bases each). Deletions cut 1 base from V and 0 bases from J, with 16 bases between. The CDR3 is 19 residues long.

CDR3 loop: CASSMFGQTGKNIQYF. The CDR3 DNA reads TGTGCCAGCAGCATGTTCGGGCAGACTGGGAAAAACATTCAGTACTTC. This chain joins TRBV7-9 and TRBJ2-4; D call uncertain. Trimming cost V 5 bases and J 4 bases, with 18 bases left between them. Per germline, CDR1 SEHNR and CDR2 FQNEAQ (reference sequence). The CDR3 length is 16 residues.

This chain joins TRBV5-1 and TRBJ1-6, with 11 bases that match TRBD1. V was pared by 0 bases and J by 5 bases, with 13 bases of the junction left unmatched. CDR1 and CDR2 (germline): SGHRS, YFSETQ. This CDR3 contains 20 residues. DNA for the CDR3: TGCGCCAGCAGCTTGGCCAAGGGGACAGGGGGACCAAGGGATAATTCACCCCTCCACTTT. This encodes CASSLAKGTGGPRDNSPLHF.

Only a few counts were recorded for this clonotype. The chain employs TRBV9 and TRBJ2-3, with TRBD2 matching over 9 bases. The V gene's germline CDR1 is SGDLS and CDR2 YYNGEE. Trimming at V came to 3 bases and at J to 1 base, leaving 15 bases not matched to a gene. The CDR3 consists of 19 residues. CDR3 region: CASSATSGSTLLGTDTQYF. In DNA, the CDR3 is TGTGCCAGCAGCGCGACTAGCGGTTCCACCTTGCTGGGCACAGATACGCAGTATTTT.

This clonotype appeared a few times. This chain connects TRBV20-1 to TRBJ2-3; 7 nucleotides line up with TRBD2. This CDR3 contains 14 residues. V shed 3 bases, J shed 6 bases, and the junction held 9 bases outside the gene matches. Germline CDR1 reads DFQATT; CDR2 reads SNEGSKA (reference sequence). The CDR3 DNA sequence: TGCAGTGCTAGTGAGGTGGGAGGGGTGGATACGCAGTATTTT. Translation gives CSASEVGGVDTQYF.

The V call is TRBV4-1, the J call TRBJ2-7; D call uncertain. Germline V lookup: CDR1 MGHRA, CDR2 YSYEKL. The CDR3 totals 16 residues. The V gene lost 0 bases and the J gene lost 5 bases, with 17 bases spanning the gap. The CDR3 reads CASSQDPTELGNEQYF. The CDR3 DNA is TGCGCCAGCAGCCAAGATCCCACAGAGTTGGGTAACGAGCAGTACTTC.

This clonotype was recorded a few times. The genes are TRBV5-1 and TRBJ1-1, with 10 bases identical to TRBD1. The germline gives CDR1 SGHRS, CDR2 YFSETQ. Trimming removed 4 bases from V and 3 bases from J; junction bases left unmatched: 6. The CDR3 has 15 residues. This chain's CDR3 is CASSRTGTGDTEAFF. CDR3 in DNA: TGCGCCAGCAGCCGTACCGGGACAGGGGACACTGAAGCTTTCTTT.

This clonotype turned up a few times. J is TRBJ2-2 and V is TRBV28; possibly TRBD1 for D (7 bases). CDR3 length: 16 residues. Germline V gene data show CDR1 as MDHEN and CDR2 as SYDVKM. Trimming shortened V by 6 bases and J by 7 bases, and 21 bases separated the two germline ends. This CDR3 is CASRRDSGGWGGELFF. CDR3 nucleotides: TGTGCCAGCAGGCGGGACAGTGGGGGATGGGGCGGGGAGCTGTTTTTT.

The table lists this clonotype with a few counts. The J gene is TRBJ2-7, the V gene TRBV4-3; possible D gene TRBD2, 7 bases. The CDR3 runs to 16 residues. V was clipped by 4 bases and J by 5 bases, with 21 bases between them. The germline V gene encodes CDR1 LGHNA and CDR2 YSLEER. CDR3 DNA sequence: TGCGCCAGCAGCCCTTATTGGAGGGGGGGCCCCAACGAGCAGTACTTC. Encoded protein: CASSPYWRGGPNEQYF.

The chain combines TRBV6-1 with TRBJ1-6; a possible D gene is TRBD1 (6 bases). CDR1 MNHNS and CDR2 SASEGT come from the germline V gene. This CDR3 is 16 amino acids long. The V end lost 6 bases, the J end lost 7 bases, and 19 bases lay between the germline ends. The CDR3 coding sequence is TGTGCCAGCAGGCGAACAGGGAAGGGGCCCAATTCACCCCTCCACTTT. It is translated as CASRRTGKGPNSPLHF.

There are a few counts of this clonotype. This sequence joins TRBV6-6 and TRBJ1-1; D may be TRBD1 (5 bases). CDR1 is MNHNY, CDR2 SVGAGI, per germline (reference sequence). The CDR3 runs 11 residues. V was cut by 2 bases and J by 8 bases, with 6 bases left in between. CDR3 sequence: CASSYDREAFF. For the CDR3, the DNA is TGTGCCAGCAGTTACGACAGAGAAGCTTTCTTT.

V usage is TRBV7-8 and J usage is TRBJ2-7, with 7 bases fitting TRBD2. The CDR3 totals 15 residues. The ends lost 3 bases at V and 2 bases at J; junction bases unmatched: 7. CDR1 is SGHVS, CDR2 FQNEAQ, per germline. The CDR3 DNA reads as TGTGCCAGCAGCTTTAGGCGGGAGCGTACCTACGAGCAGTACTTC. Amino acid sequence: CASSFRRERTYEQYF.

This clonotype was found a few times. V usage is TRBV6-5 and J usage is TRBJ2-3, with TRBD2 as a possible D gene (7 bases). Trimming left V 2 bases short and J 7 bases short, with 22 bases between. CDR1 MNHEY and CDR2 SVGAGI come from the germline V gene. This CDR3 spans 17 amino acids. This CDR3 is CASSYLSRRGGSYTQYF. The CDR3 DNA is TGTGCCAGCAGTTACCTTTCCCGGAGGGGGGGCTCGTATACGCAGTATTTT.

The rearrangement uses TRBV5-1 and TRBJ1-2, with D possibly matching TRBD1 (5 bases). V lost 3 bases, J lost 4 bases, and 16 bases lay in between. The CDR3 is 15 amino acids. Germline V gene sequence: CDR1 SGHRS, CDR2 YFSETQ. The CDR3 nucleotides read TGCGCCAGCAGCTCCGAACGAGGGGAAGGCTATGGCTACACCTTC. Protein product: CASSSERGEGYGYTF.

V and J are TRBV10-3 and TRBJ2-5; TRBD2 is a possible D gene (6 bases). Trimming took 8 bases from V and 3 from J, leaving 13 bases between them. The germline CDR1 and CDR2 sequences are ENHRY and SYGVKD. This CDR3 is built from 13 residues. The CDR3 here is CAIRPGDEETQYF. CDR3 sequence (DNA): TGTGCCATCCGCCCGGGGGATGAAGAGACCCAGTACTTC.

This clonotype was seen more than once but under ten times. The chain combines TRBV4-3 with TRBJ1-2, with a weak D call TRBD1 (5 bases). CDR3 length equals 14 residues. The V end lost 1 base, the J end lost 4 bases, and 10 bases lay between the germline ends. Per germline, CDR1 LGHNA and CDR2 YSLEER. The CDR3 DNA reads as TGCGCCAGCAGCCAAGCCAGGGCTGGCTATGGCTACACCTTC. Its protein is CASSQARAGYGYTF.

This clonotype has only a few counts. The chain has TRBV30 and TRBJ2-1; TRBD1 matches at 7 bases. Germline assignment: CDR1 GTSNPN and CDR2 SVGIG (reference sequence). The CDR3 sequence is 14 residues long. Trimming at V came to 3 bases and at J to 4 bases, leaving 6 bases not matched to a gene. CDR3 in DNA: TGTGCCTGGAGAAGGGGGCAACTATACAATGAGCAGTTCTTC. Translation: CAWRRGQLYNEQFF.

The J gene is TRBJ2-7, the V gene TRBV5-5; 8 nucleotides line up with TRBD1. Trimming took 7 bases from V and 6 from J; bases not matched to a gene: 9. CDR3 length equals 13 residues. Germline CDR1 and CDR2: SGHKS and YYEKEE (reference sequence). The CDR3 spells CASWERDRGEQYF. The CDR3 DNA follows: TGTGCCAGCTGGGAACGAGACAGGGGCGAGCAGTACTTC.

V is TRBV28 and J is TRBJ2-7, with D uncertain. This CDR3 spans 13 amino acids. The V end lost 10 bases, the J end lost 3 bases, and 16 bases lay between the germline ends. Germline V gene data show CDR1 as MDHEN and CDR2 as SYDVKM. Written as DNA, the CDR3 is TGTGCCACACGTCCAGGCTCTGTCTACGAGCAGTACTTC. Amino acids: CATRPGSVYEQYF.

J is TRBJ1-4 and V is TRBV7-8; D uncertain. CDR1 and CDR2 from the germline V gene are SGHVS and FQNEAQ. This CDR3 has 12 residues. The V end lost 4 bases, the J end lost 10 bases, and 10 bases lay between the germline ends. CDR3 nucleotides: TGTGCCAGCAGCTCGGGTAGTCGAAAACTGTTTTTT. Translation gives CASSSGSRKLFF.

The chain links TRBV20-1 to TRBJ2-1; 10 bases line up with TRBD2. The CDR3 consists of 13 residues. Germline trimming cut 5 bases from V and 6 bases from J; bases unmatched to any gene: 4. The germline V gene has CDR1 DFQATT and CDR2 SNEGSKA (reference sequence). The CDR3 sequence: CSAGTSASNEQFF. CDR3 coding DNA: TGCAGTGCTGGGACTAGCGCGAGCAATGAGCAGTTCTTC.

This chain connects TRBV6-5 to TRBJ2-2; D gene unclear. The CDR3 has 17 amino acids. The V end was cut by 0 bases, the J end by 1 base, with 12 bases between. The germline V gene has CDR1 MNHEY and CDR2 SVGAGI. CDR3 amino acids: CASSYSPRARNTGELFF. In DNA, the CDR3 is TGTGCCAGCAGTTACTCGCCCCGGGCTCGGAACACCGGGGAGCTGTTTTTT.

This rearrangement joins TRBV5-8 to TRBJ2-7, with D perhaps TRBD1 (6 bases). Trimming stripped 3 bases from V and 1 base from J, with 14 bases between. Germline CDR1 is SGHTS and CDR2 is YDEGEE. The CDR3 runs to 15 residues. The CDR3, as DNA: TGTGCCAGCAGCTGGTCGACAGGAGGATCCTACGAGCAGTACTTC. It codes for CASSWSTGGSYEQYF.

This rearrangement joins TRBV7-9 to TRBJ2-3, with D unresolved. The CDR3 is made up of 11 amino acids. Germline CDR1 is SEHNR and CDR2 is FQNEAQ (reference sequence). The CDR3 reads CAASHTDTQYF. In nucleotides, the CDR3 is TGTGCTGCGTCCCACACAGATACGCAGTATTTT.

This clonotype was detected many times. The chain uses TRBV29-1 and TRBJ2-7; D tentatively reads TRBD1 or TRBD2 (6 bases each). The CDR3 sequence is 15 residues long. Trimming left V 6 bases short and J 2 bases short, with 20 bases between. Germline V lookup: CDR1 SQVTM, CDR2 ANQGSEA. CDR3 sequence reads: CSVATGAGGTYEQYF. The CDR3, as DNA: TGCAGCGTCGCTACGGGGGCAGGAGGGACCTACGAGCAGTACTTC.

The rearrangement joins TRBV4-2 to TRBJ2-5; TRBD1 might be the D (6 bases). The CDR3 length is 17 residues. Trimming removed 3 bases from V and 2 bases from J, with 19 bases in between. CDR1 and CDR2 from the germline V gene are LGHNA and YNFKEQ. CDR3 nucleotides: TGTGCCAGCAGCCACGGTTGGGCAGGGGTTAATCAAGAGACCCAGTACTTC. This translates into CASSHGWAGVNQETQYF.

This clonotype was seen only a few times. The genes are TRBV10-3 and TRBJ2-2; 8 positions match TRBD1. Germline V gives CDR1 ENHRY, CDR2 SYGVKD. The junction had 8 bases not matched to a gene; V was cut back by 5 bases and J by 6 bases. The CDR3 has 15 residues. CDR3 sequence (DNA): TGTGCCATCAGTCCAGGGGGCAAAAGCTCCGGGGAGCTGTTTTTT. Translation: CAISPGGKSSGELFF.